What follows describes a single T cell receptor (beta chain). Trimming shortened V by 1 base and J by 0 bases, and 9 bases separated the two germline ends. The V gene's germline CDR1 is MDHEN and CDR2 SYDVKM. The CDR3 sequence is 16 residues long. TCRdb ran MiXCR on the 5' RACE reads and lists one entry per CDR3 protein. The sample consists of roughly 700,000 distinct CDR3 sequences, approximately 9% of them appearing once. The data originate from a study of identical twins. These data also formed part of another study, on yellow fever vaccine responses in identical twins.

The chain couples TRBV28 to TRBJ2-2; possibly TRBD1 or TRBD2 for D (5 bases each). The TCR was taken from a woman under 30 in good health. Material for sequencing was PBMCs. The DNA for the CDR3 is TGTGCCAGCAGTTTATCGCTGGGGGCGAACACCGGGGAGCTGTTTTTT. Amino acid sequence: CASSLSLGANTGELFF.